This T cell receptor (beta chain) stems from a study of CD8+ T cells in alopecia areata. For the study at large: Treated patients were dosed with oral tofacitinib, taking 5 to 10 mg twice daily. Patients took tofacitinib for 6 to 18 months, followed by 6 drug-free months.

With respect to this clone: Its antigen is as yet unknown.

Investigators isolated RNA and reverse transcribed it into cDNA to act as the sequencing template. Profiling relied on immunoSEQ multiplex PCR, and the TCRdb table lists in-frame clones only, not all of them. The data hold fewer than 250,000 clones, with roughly 57% observed a single time. The V end was cut by 9 bases, the J end by 1 base, with 18 bases between. Per germline, CDR1 LNHDA and CDR2 SQIVND (reference sequence). CDR3 length: 15 amino acids. Whole-study results and caveats: Lesional tissue from the scalp (especially in alopecia totalis/universalis) showed higher clonality than normal scalp.

This TCR was sampled from a human donor with alopecia areata. V gene TRBV19 combines with J gene TRBJ1-1, with a tentative D call TRBD1 (5 bases). The specimen comprised CD4+ T cells sorted from blood, sampled at week 0. The CDR3 region is CASELGRNRNTEAFF. In DNA, the CDR3 is TGTGCCAGCGAGTTGGGGCGTAACAGGAACACTGAAGCTTTCTTT. The full variable domain, in which reference TRBV19 and TRBJ1-1 provide the parts outside the CDR3, is DGGITQSPKYLFRKEGQNVTLSCEQNLNHDAMYWYRQDPGQGLRLIYYSQIVNDFQKGDIAEGYSVSREKKESFPLTVTSAQKNPTAFYLCASELGRNRNTEAFFGQGTRLTVV.